This T cell receptor beta chain was found in a study of shared clonotypes between healthy human individuals (dated by TCRdb to about 2020). In terms of the full investigation: A couple of women and three men aged 18 to 49 years were included in the cohort. Leukapheresis yielded between about 0.9 and 10 billion PBMCs per donor. Different laboratories and diverse techniques were used to prepare libraries and sequence TCR repertoires, to increase sequencing depth and limit assay-specific biases. To estimate repertoire size and how much clonotypes are shared between individuals, the study performed deep sequencing of blood TCR repertoires from about 5 healthy adults.

The research as a whole found: Pairwise subsampling led to the expectation that sequencing depth would affect the degree of clonotype sharing among donors. The genetic and exposure-history diversity represented was limited by the small number of donors. Sampling was restricted to blood, and TCR repertoires in tissue are likely to differ from TCR repertoires in blood.

Donors were healthy HIV-negative adults with no recently reported acute infections or vaccinations. All donors were Caucasian adults living in Nashville, Tennessee, USA. For unsorted samples, 85 million to 100 million PBMCs were counted, and genomic DNA was extracted using the QIAamp DNA Blood Mini kit. Blood was collected by leukapheresis, and PBMCs were isolated by Ficoll-Histopaque density gradient centrifugation and then cryopreserved in liquid nitrogen vapor phase. From the cysteine through the phenylalanine, the CDR3 covers 14 amino acids. CDR3 DNA is the only sequence kept; it has 42 bases, read in frame from the first base. From the germline V gene, CDR1 is SGHRS and CDR2 is YFSETQ. V was cut back by 4 bases and J by 2 bases, leaving a gap of 13 bases between them. TCR CDR3 regions were amplified from genomic DNA by multiplex PCR using the deep immunoSEQ assay. Genomic DNA extracted from each cell subset was distributed evenly over all wells of several immunoSEQ 96-well plates, and each plate served as one replicate. For unsorted PBMC, each replicate PCR was loaded with approximately 300 ng genomic DNA, equivalent to 30,000 or so T cell genomes. Ten immunoSEQ deep assay plates were used to sequence the unsorted PBMC genomic DNA. Purified libraries were measured with a Qubit 3.0 fluorometer, size-checked on a Bioanalyzer 2100, and measured again with the KAPA Library Quantification kit. Every immunoSEQ 96-well plate was sequenced on a separate single-read 150-cycle Illumina NextSeq 550 flow cell. The original methods were these. Because the immunoSEQ output held only junctional sequences and lacked quality scores, the filtering could not match the filtering applied to full-length reads. Sequences were annotated with PyIR, a Python wrapper for IgBLAST v1.9, and V/J genes and CDR3 were assigned using IMGT germline references. Reads were removed for weak V/J assignments (E-value above 1e-6), missing CDR3, stop codons, out-of-frame junctions, or ambiguous translated residues. A V3J clonotype was defined by an identical inferred V gene, J gene, and CDR3 amino acid sequence. Percentage overlap between repertoires was calculated by dividing the number of shared unique clonotypes by the size of the smaller repertoire. Repertoire richness was assessed with RTK rarefaction, the Chao1 estimator, and Recon v2.1 estimates of unobserved clonotypes. The table was pulled from immuneACCESS by TCRdb, which kept in-frame rearrangements only. Such tables lose some clones; where checked, under half of the loss comes from unresolved V genes, and the rest has no known cause. V and J calls and clone size come straight from that table; D and trimming were deduced from the DNA. Recorded for this sample are about 460,000 clones; roughly three quarters of them occurred a single time. The leading ten clones occupy around 13% of the sample.

This clone was seen only a few times. The antigen it recognizes is unknown. Base qualities are missing; no much larger clone stands one base away. Sequencing used PBMCs. This sequence uses TRBV5-1 and TRBJ2-7, with a weak D call of TRBD2 (6 bases match). The clonotype was recovered from a woman aged 40 to 49 in good health. Some clones in this sample may be carry-over from other donors' samples. The nucleotide sequence is TGCGCCAGCAGCCCTCGGGAGACCACCTACGAGCAGTACTTC. The translation is CASSPRETTYEQYF.